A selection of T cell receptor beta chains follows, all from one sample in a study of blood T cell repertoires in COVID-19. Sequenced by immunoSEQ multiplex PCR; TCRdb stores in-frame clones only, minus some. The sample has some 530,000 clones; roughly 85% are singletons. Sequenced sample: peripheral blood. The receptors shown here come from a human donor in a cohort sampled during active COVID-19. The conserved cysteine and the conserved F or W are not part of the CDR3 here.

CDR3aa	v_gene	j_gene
ASSLFPPRRAGELF	TRBV28	TRBJ2-2
ASSGAGTAQETQY	TRBV19	TRBJ2-5
ASSGSGMGTDTQY	TRBV9	TRBJ2-3
ASSKGLADAQETQY	TRBV5-5	TRBJ2-5
ASSDPLGAGAETQY	TRBV25-1	TRBJ2-5
ASSLSTGDSNYGYT	TRBV19	TRBJ1-2
ASSLLAGSTDTQY	TRBV7-9	TRBJ2-3
ASSMDSSGANVLT	TRBV19	TRBJ2-6
ASSEETAYGYT	TRBV2	TRBJ1-2
ASSSRGSYEQY	TRBV5-6	TRBJ2-7
ASSSPRTSIYEQF	TRBV6-2/TRBV6-3	TRBJ2-1
ASSLGGGNSWF	TRBV7-3	TRBJ2-1
ASSLPNPQVNEQY	TRBV28	TRBJ2-7
ASSPRGSGSTDTQY	TRBV9	TRBJ2-3
ASSPQGSLNEKLF	TRBV7-2	TRBJ1-4
ASSVEPRVWDYGYT	TRBV9	TRBJ1-2
ASSLSHRLGGQPQH	TRBV27	TRBJ1-5
ASSPPGITEAF	TRBV28	TRBJ1-1
ASSLEGGGYNEQF	TRBV5-1	TRBJ2-1
ASNPTGLAVPDTQY	TRBV7-2	TRBJ2-3
ASSPRLDRLFTDTQY	TRBV18	TRBJ2-3
ASSDRSRESGYGYT	TRBV6-1	TRBJ1-2
ASRATTVNTEAF	TRBV2	TRBJ1-1
ASSVDRTTNEKLF	TRBV7-9	TRBJ1-4
ASSQAGAGNTIY	TRBV3-1/TRBV3-2	TRBJ1-3
ASRRGQGLSYGYT	TRBV19	TRBJ1-2
ASRLGGAAETQY	TRBV28	TRBJ2-5
ASSEIRGGNTIY	TRBV6-1	TRBJ1-3
ASSQGSKETQY	TRBV27	TRBJ2-5
ASSLEGTGEGYT	TRBV5-4	TRBJ1-2
ASKDNSNQPQH	TRBV19	TRBJ1-5
ASSPGEGTNEKLF	TRBV5-4	TRBJ1-4
ASSAAGTSGGYEQY	TRBV5-1	TRBJ2-7
ASSVTGTGGSKQY	TRBV9	TRBJ2-7
ASSYYETYEQY	TRBV6-6	TRBJ2-7
ASKQGASNEKLF	TRBV19	TRBJ1-4
ASSFQGQVSYEQY	TRBV7-2	TRBJ2-7
ASSPDGTGRLSSYEQY	TRBV27	TRBJ2-7
ASRFLAGNEQF	TRBV6-5	TRBJ2-1
ASSQGAGAAYNEQF	TRBV4-3	TRBJ2-1
ASSYSSEAAGQPQH	TRBV6-5	TRBJ1-5
ASSETSGSSYEQY	TRBV11-2	TRBJ2-7
ASSYSFGSSTYEQY	TRBV6-5	TRBJ2-7
ASSLGGLSYEQY	TRBV5-4	TRBJ2-7
ASSPERGNYGYT	TRBV19	TRBJ1-2
ASGLVSGQYQPQH	TRBV12-5	TRBJ1-5
ASSQDGAGQETQY	TRBV3-1/TRBV3-2	TRBJ2-5
AWMRPAGNTIY	TRBV30	TRBJ1-3
ASSLEGGQRAF	TRBV7-2	TRBJ1-1
ASRTEETQY	TRBV28	TRBJ2-5
ATSDQLFTGELF	TRBV24-1	TRBJ2-2
ASSVVTGTVLYGYT	TRBV5-1	TRBJ1-2
ASSFSINYGYT	TRBV5-4	TRBJ1-2
ASNLAGSTDTQY	TRBV4-1	TRBJ2-3
ASSLQQGALNYGYT	TRBV3-1/TRBV3-2	TRBJ1-2